This T cell receptor (beta chain) was observed in a study of T cells after yellow fever vaccination. CDR1 is LNHDA and CDR2 is SQIVND in the germline V gene (reference sequence). V lost 6 bases to trimming and J lost 0 bases, with 12 bases between them. The CDR3 has 15 amino acids. 5'RACE template switching produced TCR cDNA carrying a universal primer site and UMIs. Each CDR3 protein is one row after TCRdb ran MiXCR on the 5' RACE reads. Of more than 65,000 distinct CDR3 sequences in the sample, 7.3% were seen once. This clonotype has more than one count but fewer than ten. This TCR was sampled from a man aged 18 to 30 who received the YFV17D yellow fever vaccine. The V gene is TRBV19, the J gene TRBJ1-5; no clear D. The material sequenced was CD8+ T cells sorted from PBMCs, taken 9 to 10 days after the first yellow fever vaccination. CDR3: CASSLRSYSNQPQHF. The CDR3, as DNA: TGTGCCAGTAGCCTACGGTCCTATAGCAATCAGCCCCAGCATTTT.